The rows below give T cell receptor beta chains drawn from one sample of a study of T-cell reconstitution after alpha-beta-depleted transplantation in children. TCRdb re-derived calls from the PCR reads in MiXCR, one entry per CDR3 protein. Among around 670,000 distinct CDR3 sequences listed, roughly 14% were seen once. The specimen was PBMCs, collected before TCRalphabeta/CD19-depleted stem cell transplant. The receptors shown here come from a girl aged 2 to 9 with congenital amegakaryocytic thrombocytopenia, due to receive a stem cell transplant. The conserved cysteine and the conserved F or W are not part of the CDR3 here. Part of the rows lack a size; the others show once, few, many or a class for expanded clones.

v_gene: TRBV12-3/TRBV12-4; j_gene: TRBJ2-3; abundance: many; CDR3aa: ATEGTSRTDTQY
v_gene: TRBV29-1; j_gene: TRBJ2-7; abundance: many; CDR3aa: SVAGQPYEQY
v_gene: TRBV5-1; j_gene: TRBJ2-7; abundance: few; CDR3aa: ASSLGPTVYEQY
v_gene: TRBV12-3/TRBV12-4; j_gene: TRBJ2-2; abundance: many; CDR3aa: ASSRGTGVNTGELF
v_gene: TRBV25-1; j_gene: TRBJ1-1; abundance: .; CDR3aa: ASLQGGRSAAF
v_gene: TRBV5-1; j_gene: TRBJ2-7; abundance: .; CDR3aa: ASSSDTSPNEQY
v_gene: TRBV20-1; j_gene: TRBJ2-5; abundance: many; CDR3aa: SAREGTQETQY
v_gene: TRBV29-1; j_gene: TRBJ2-1; abundance: many; CDR3aa: SVEPYGNEQF
v_gene: TRBV7-8; j_gene: TRBJ2-1; abundance: .; CDR3aa: ASSSPLAGPSREQF
v_gene: TRBV6-1; j_gene: TRBJ1-5; abundance: few; CDR3aa: ASSRRTGTGRGGQPQH
v_gene: TRBV7-6; j_gene: TRBJ1-6; abundance: .; CDR3aa: ASSPLQVLGSPLH
v_gene: TRBV28; j_gene: TRBJ2-3; abundance: few; CDR3aa: ASSLPAGGSDTQY
v_gene: TRBV29-1; j_gene: TRBJ2-3; abundance: many; CDR3aa: SVELAMGRTDTQY
v_gene: TRBV25-1; j_gene: TRBJ2-1; abundance: many; CDR3aa: ASSESLAVARTYNEQF
v_gene: TRBV5-1; j_gene: TRBJ2-3; abundance: many; CDR3aa: ASSLYVGDTQY
v_gene: TRBV20-1; j_gene: TRBJ2-5; abundance: .; CDR3aa: SAPGLGTETQY
v_gene: TRBV20-1; j_gene: TRBJ2-1; abundance: many; CDR3aa: SARLAGVYNEQF
v_gene: TRBV4-2; j_gene: TRBJ1-2; abundance: many; CDR3aa: ASSQRGTTGYT
v_gene: TRBV5-1; j_gene: TRBJ2-7; abundance: .; CDR3aa: ASSPSASGTAYEQY
v_gene: TRBV5-1; j_gene: TRBJ2-1; abundance: .; CDR3aa: ASSLLASGSVNEQF
v_gene: TRBV5-1; j_gene: TRBJ2-7; abundance: many; CDR3aa: ASSVGREQY
v_gene: TRBV5-5; j_gene: TRBJ2-1; abundance: .; CDR3aa: ASSLALVDEQF
v_gene: TRBV5-6; j_gene: TRBJ2-5; abundance: many; CDR3aa: ASSLVRSSRETQY
v_gene: TRBV15; j_gene: TRBJ2-3; abundance: many; CDR3aa: ATSTGATDTQY
v_gene: TRBV29-1; j_gene: TRBJ2-7; abundance: .; CDR3aa: SVFGGRPGDYEQY
v_gene: TRBV5-1; j_gene: TRBJ1-1; abundance: many; CDR3aa: ASSLWAGMSNTEAF
v_gene: TRBV30; j_gene: TRBJ2-5; abundance: .; CDR3aa: AWSVRRGQGSRETQY
v_gene: TRBV5-5; j_gene: TRBJ2-7; abundance: few; CDR3aa: ASSPEMFPDYEQY
v_gene: TRBV3-1; j_gene: TRBJ2-3; abundance: .; CDR3aa: ASSQDQDTQY
v_gene: TRBV27; j_gene: TRBJ2-1; abundance: .; CDR3aa: ASSSFAPRAGGGSEQF
v_gene: TRBV14; j_gene: TRBJ1-2; abundance: .; CDR3aa: ASSQEQTDIT
v_gene: TRBV18; j_gene: TRBJ2-3; abundance: .; CDR3aa: ASSPHPLDPDTQY
v_gene: TRBV5-1; j_gene: TRBJ2-7; abundance: many; CDR3aa: ASSFPGTAPYEQY
v_gene: TRBV7-2; j_gene: TRBJ1-1; abundance: .; CDR3aa: ASSLVGLAEAF
v_gene: TRBV12-3/TRBV12-4; j_gene: TRBJ2-5; abundance: many; CDR3aa: ASSHSQEREGQETQY
v_gene: TRBV5-6; j_gene: TRBJ2-5; abundance: many; CDR3aa: ASSFDQVRTGSETQY
v_gene: TRBV12-5; j_gene: TRBJ2-3; abundance: .; CDR3aa: ASGFAPQADTQY
v_gene: TRBV24-1; j_gene: TRBJ2-7; abundance: many; CDR3aa: ATSDERLKQY
v_gene: TRBV6-5; j_gene: TRBJ2-2; abundance: many; CDR3aa: ASSYISGQGNTGELF